This TCR beta chain was identified in a study of Graves' ophthalmopathy and Graves' hyperthyroidism. Comments on this clonotype: The antigen is not known.

Whole-study results and caveats: Among thyroid clonotypes expanded above 0.001 frequency, most also appeared in blood.

Amplifying from RNA transcripts, the study obtained TCR beta CDR3 regions. First-round RT-PCR relied on HTBI primers, and a second-round multiplex PCR came next. Via MiXCR, TCRdb re-called the multiplex PCR reads, giving one row per CDR3 protein. The data contain about 1.1 million distinct CDR3 sequences, about 36% of them singletons. Deletions cut 3 bases from V and 2 bases from J, with 8 bases between. This CDR3 is built from 15 residues. The chain is built from TRBV12-3 or TRBV12-4 and TRBJ2-6, with D maybe TRBD1 (5 bases). The receptor's source is an adult man with Graves' hyperthyroidism. Sequenced material: peripheral blood or thyroid tissue (not recorded which). CDR3: CASSFGAAGANVLTF. The CDR3 DNA reads TGTGCCAGCAGTTTTGGGGCCGCTGGGGCCAACGTCCTGACTTTC.